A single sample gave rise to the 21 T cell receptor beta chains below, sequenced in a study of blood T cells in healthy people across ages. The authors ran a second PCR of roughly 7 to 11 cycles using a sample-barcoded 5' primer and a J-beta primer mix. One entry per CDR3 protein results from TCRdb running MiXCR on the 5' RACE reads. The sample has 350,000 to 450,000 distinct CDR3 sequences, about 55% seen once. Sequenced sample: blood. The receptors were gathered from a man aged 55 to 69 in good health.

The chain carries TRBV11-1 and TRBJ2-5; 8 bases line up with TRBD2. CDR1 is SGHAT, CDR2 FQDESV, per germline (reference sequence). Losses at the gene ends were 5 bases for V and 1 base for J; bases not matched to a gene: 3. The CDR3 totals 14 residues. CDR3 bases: TGTGCCAGCAGCCGCGGGGGGTTCCAAGAGACCCAGTACTTC. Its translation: CASSRGGFQETQYF.

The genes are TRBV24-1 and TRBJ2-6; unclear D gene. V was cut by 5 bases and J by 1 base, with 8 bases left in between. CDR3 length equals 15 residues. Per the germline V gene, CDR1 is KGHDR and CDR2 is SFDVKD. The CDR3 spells CATSAQKSGANVLTF. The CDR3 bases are TGTGCCACCAGTGCTCAGAAGTCTGGGGCCAACGTCCTGACTTTC.

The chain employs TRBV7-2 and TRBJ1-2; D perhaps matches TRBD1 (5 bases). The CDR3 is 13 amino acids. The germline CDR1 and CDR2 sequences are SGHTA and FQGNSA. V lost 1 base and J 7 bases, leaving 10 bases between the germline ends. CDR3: CASSLGREGGYTF. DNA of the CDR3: TGTGCCAGCAGCTTAGGCAGGGAGGGTGGCTACACCTTC.

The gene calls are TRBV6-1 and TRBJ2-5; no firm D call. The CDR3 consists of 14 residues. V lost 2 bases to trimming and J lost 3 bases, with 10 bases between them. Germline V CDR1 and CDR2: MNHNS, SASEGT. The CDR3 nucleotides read TGTGCCAGCAGTGAAATCGGGTGGGAAGAGACCCAGTACTTC. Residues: CASSEIGWEETQYF.

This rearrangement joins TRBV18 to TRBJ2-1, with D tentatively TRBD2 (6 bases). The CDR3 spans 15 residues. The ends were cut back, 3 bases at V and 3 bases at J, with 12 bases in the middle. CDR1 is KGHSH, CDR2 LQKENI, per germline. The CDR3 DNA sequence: TGTGCCAGCTCACCCCAGCGGGCCCTCTACAATGAGCAGTTCTTC. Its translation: CASSPQRALYNEQFF.

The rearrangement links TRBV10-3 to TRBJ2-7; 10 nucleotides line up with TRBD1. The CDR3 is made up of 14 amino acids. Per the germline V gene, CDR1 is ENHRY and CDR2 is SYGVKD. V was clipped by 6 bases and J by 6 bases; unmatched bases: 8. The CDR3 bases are TGTGCCATCAGGACTGACAGGGGGCAGGGCGAGCAGTACTTC. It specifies CAIRTDRGQGEQYF.

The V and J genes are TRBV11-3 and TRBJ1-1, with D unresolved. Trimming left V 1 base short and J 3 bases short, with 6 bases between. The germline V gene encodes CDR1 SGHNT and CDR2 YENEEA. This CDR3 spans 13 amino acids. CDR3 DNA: TGTGCCAGCAGCTTAGTTAAGGACACTGAAGCTTTCTTT. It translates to CASSLVKDTEAFF.

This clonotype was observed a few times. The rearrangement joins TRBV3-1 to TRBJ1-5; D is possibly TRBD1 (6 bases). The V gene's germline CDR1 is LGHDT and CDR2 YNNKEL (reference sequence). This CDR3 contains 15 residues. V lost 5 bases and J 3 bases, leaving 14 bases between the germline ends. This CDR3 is CASSKDGGYNQPQHF. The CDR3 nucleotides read TGTGCCAGCAGCAAGGACGGGGGCTACAATCAGCCCCAGCATTTT.

CDR3 DNA: TGTGCCAGCAGCCAAGATAAGGGGGGAGGTGTAGGGGAGCAGTACTTC. Translating gives CASSQDKGGGVGEQYF. J is TRBJ2-7 and V is TRBV4-2; D may be TRBD1 or TRBD2 (6 bases each). This CDR3 is built from 16 residues. The germline V and J ends were trimmed by 0 bases and 7 bases, with 19 bases remaining between them. The germline V gene encodes CDR1 LGHNA and CDR2 YNFKEQ.

CDR3 nucleotides: TGCGCCAGCAGCCAAGATCGGGCCCCCCAGGTGGGGCAGTACTTC. This gives the protein CASSQDRAPQVGQYF. V and J are TRBV4-3 and TRBJ2-7, with no clear D. V lost 0 bases, J lost 9 bases, and 18 bases lay in between. Germline values: CDR1 LGHNA, CDR2 YSLEER. This CDR3 contains 15 residues.

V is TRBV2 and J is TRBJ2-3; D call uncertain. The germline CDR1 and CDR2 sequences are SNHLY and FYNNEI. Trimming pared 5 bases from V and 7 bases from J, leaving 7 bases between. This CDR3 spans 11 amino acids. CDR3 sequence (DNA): TGTGCCAGCAGTACACGAAATACGCAGTATTTT. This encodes CASSTRNTQYF.

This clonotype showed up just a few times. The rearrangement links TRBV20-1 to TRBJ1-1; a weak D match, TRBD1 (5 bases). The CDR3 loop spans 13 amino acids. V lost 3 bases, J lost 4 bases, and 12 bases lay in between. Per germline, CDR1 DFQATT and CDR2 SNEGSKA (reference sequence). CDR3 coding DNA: TGCAGTGCTAGGCTTAAGGGGAGCACTGAAGCTTTCTTT. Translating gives CSARLKGSTEAFF.

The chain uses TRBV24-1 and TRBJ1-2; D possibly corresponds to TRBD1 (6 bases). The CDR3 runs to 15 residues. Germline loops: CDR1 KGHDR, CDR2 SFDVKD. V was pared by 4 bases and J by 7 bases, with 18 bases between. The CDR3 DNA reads TGTGCCACCAGTGAATCCTCGTGGGGGGCTGGTGGCTACACCTTC. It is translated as CATSESSWGAGGYTF.

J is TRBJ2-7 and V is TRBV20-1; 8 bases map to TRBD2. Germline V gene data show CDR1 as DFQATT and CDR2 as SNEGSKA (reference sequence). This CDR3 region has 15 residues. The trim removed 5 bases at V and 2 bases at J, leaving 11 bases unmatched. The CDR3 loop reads CSAPRAGAHAYEQYF. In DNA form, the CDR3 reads TGCAGTGCTCCGAGAGCGGGAGCCCACGCCTACGAGCAGTACTTC.

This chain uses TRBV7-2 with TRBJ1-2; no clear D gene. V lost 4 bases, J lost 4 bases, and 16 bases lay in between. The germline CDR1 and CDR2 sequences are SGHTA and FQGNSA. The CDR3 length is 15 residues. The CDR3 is CASSSIGPSFYGYTF. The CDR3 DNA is TGTGCCAGCAGCTCCATAGGGCCCAGCTTCTATGGCTACACCTTC.

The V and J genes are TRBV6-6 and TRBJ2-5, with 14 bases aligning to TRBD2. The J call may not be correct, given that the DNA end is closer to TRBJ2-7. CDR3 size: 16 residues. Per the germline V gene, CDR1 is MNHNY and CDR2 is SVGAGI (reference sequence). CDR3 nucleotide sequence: TGTGCCAGCACCAACTATGGGACTAGCGGGAGCTACGAGCAGTACTTC. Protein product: CASTNYGTSGSYEQYF.

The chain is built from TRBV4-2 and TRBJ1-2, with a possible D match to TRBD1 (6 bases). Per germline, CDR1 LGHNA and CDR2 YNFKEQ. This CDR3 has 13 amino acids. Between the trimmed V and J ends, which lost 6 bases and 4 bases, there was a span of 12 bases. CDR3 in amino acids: CASSGGTTYGYTF. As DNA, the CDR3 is TGTGCCAGCAGTGGAGGGACAACCTATGGCTACACCTTC.

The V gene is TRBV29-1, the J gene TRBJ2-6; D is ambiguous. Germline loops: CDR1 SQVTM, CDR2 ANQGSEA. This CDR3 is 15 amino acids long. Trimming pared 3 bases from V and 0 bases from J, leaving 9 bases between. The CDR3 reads CSVDGDHSGANVLTF. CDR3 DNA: TGCAGCGTTGATGGGGATCACTCTGGGGCCAACGTCCTGACTTTC.

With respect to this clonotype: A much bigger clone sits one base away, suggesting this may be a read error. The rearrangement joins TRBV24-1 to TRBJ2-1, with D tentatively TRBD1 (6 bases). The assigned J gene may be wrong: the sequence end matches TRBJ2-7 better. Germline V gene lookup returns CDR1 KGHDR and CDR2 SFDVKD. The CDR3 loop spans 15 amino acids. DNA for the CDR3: TGTGCCACCGGAGTCCCGGACCAGGGGACCTACGAGCAGTACTTC. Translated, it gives CATGVPDQGTYEQYF.

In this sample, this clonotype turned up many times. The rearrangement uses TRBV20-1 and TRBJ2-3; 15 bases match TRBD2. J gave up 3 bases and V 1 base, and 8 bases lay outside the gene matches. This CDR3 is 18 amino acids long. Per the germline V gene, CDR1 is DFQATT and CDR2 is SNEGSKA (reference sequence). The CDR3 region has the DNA TGCAGTGCTAGAGGGGGGACCGGGACTAGCGGGAGGACAGATACGCAGTATTTT. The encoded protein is CSARGGTGTSGRTDTQYF.

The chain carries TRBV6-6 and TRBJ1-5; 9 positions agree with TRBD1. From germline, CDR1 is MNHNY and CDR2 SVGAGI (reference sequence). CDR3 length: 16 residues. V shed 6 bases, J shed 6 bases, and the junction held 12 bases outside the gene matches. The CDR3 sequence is CASSSGVGTGSQPQHF. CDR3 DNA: TGTGCCAGCAGCTCGGGGGTCGGGACAGGGTCTCAGCCCCAGCATTTT.